One and the same sample provided the 10 T cell receptor beta chains below, sequenced in a study of CD8 T cells in cerebrospinal fluid in Alzheimer's disease. From its re-call of the 10x single-cell sequencing reads, TCRdb lists each CDR3 protein once, without DNA. This table holds about 1,600 distinct CDR3 sequences. Sequenced material: cerebrospinal fluid. The receptors here all came from a human donor with mild cognitive impairment.

This clonotype is labeled medium-sized based on frequency. This chain uses TRBV19 with TRBJ2-1. The CDR3 runs to 13 residues. The germline V gene encodes CDR1 LNHDA and CDR2 SQIVND (reference sequence). The CDR3 sequence: CASSISSYNEQFF.

By frequency, this clonotype registers medium-sized. This chain uses TRBV7-2 with TRBJ1-1. From germline, CDR1 is SGHTA and CDR2 FQGNSA. This CDR3 comprises 13 residues. CDR3 amino acids: CASSSLDTPEAFF.

This clonotype is identified as medium-sized (0.01 to 0.1%) from frequency. The V gene is TRBV2, the J gene TRBJ2-7; TCRdb reports TRBD1, a call that lacks DNA to check it against. Germline CDR1 is SNHLY and CDR2 is FYNNEI. The CDR3 is made up of 14 amino acids. CDR3 protein: CASRVDRVRYEQYF.

By frequency, this clonotype registers large. The chain links TRBV30 to TRBJ1-2. This CDR3 is 13 amino acids long. Germline V gene lookup returns CDR1 GTSNPN and CDR2 SVGIG (reference sequence). The CDR3 here is CAWSVTALYGYTF.

This clonotype counts as medium-sized by frequency. The chain couples TRBV19 to TRBJ2-2; TCRdb's D call of TRBD1 is untestable without DNA. Germline-derived CDR1 and CDR2 are LNHDA and SQIVND (reference sequence). The CDR3 has 15 residues. CDR3 loop: CASNPGTGGSGELFF.

This clonotype ranks as medium-sized in terms of frequency. The chain joins TRBV19 to TRBJ1-2; TCRdb returns TRBD1, unconfirmable since there is no DNA. Germline V gene data show CDR1 as LNHDA and CDR2 as SQIVND (reference sequence). The CDR3 loop spans 16 amino acids. The CDR3 protein is CASSIDGTGHPYGYTF.

According to its frequency, this clonotype is medium-sized. The chain uses TRBV20-1 and TRBJ1-1. Germline CDR1 reads DFQATT; CDR2 reads SNEGSKA (reference sequence). The CDR3 contains 13 residues. The CDR3: CSASHSSSRGAFF.

According to its frequency, this clonotype is medium-sized. The chain combines TRBV5-4 with TRBJ2-5; the D call of TRBD2 rests on TCRdb alone, since no DNA is present to check it. CDR3 length equals 15 residues. Germline V gene data show CDR1 as SGHNT and CDR2 as YYREEE (reference sequence). This CDR3 reads CASRRGLARQETQYF.

Considering frequency, this clonotype is medium-sized (0.01 to 0.1%). This CDR3 is CASSLALEGWGYTF. The chain uses TRBV7-9 and TRBJ1-2; the D call from TCRdb, TRBD1, cannot be confirmed without DNA. Germline values: CDR1 SEHNR, CDR2 FQNEAQ (reference sequence). The length of the CDR3 is 14 residues.

This chain links TRBV6-1 with TRBJ2-2. Germline CDR1 reads MNHNS; CDR2 reads SASEGT. CDR3 length: 14 residues. CDR3: CASIGQINTGELFF.